Below are 26 T cell receptor beta chains sequenced from a single sample in a study of cytomegalovirus exposure and HLA in healthy donors. Some clones are missing from TCRdb's copy, which holds only in-frame ones; the method was immunoSEQ multiplex PCR. The table lists roughly 270,000 clones, more than 75% of them singletons. Input material: PBMCs. These receptors came from a woman aged 18-35 years in good health and CMV-seronegative.

The chain combines TRBV27 with TRBJ2-4, with 11 bases fitting TRBD2. This CDR3 comprises 16 residues. Germline loops: CDR1 MNHEY, CDR2 SMNVEV (reference sequence). V gave up 0 bases and J gave up 4 bases; unmatched junction bases: 2. The CDR3 region is CASSLSGLADKNIQYF. The DNA for the CDR3 is TGTGCCAGCAGTTTATCGGGACTAGCGGATAAAAACATTCAGTACTTC.

The chain uses TRBV7-2 and TRBJ2-7; maybe TRBD2 (7 bases). Germline V lookup: CDR1 SGHTA, CDR2 FQGNSA. CDR3 size: 14 residues. Trimming took 8 bases from V and 0 from J, leaving 14 bases between them. CDR3 residues: CASGGGGSSYEQYF. The CDR3 bases are TGTGCCAGCGGGGGGGGCGGTAGCTCCTACGAGCAGTACTTC. Supplemented by reference TRBV7-2 and TRBJ2-7, the full variable domain reads GAGVSQSPSNKVTEKGKDVELRCDPISGHTALYWYRQSLGQGLEFLIYFQGNSAPDKSGLPSDRFSAERTGGSVSTLTIQRTQQEDSAVYLCASGGGGSSYEQYFGPGTRLTVT.

The chain is built from TRBV28 and TRBJ1-6; D gene ambiguous. The V end lost 4 bases, the J end lost 0 bases, and 7 bases lay between the germline ends. Germline values: CDR1 MDHEN, CDR2 SYDVKM. The CDR3 is made up of 15 amino acids. In DNA, the CDR3 is TGTGCCAGCAGTTCTCCGAGCTCCTATAATTCACCCCTCCACTTT. Protein product: CASSSPSSYNSPLHF.

CDR3 DNA sequence: TGCGCCAGCACCTATGACGGGGGTGATGGCTACACCTTC. Amino acids: CASTYDGGDGYTF. The rearrangement uses TRBV5-1 and TRBJ1-2, with D perhaps TRBD1 (5 bases). The CDR3 runs to 13 residues. The germline V and J ends were trimmed by 6 bases and 6 bases, with 15 bases remaining between them. In germline, CDR1 is SGHRS, CDR2 YFSETQ.

A single count supports this clone. The chain joins TRBV15 to TRBJ1-5; the D gene is possibly TRBD1 (5 bases). Germline-derived CDR1 and CDR2 are LNHNV and YYDKDF (reference sequence). The V gene lost 0 bases and the J gene lost 4 bases, with 10 bases spanning the gap. The CDR3 length is 15 residues. CDR3 nucleotide sequence: TGTGCCACCAGCAGAGATCGACAGAGGAATCAGCCCCAGCATTTT. Amino acids: CATSRDRQRNQPQHF. Supplemented by reference TRBV15 and TRBJ1-5, the full variable domain reads DAMVIQNPRYQVTQFGKPVTLSCSQTLNHNVMYWYQQKSSQAPKLLFHYYDKDFNNEADTPDNFQSRRPNTSFCFLDIRSPGLGDTAMYLCATSRDRQRNQPQHFGDGTRLSIL.

The J gene is TRBJ2-3, the V gene TRBV19; TRBD1 might be the D (7 bases). The V and J ends lost 7 bases and 4 bases respectively, with 18 bases between them. CDR1 and CDR2 (germline): LNHDA, SQIVND (reference sequence). This CDR3 spans 15 amino acids. CDR3 in amino acids: CASTLSGGSSDTQYF. CDR3 DNA sequence: TGTGCCAGTACCCTCTCAGGGGGGAGCTCAGATACGCAGTATTTT.

V is TRBV15 and J is TRBJ2-5; 10 nucleotides align to TRBD2. In germline, CDR1 is LNHNV, CDR2 YYDKDF (reference sequence). This CDR3 contains 15 residues. After removal of 1 base from V and 5 bases from J, the junction contained 4 bases not matched to a gene. The CDR3 nucleotides read TGTGCCACCAGCAGAGTGACTAGCGGGTGGGAGACCCAGTACTTC. It is translated as CATSRVTSGWETQYF. Variable domain in full (rest from reference TRBV15 and TRBJ2-5): DAMVIQNPRYQVTQFGKPVTLSCSQTLNHNVMYWYQQKSSQAPKLLFHYYDKDFNNEADTPDNFQSRRPNTSFCFLDIRSPGLGDTAMYLCATSRVTSGWETQYFGPGTRLLVL.

V usage is TRBV5-4 and J usage is TRBJ2-7; 8 bases are shared with TRBD2. The J segment lost 3 bases and the V segment lost 5 bases, leaving 10 bases of the junction unmatched. Germline V gene lookup returns CDR1 SGHNT and CDR2 YYREEE (reference sequence). CDR3 length equals 15 residues. The CDR3 sequence is CASRNSGNNDYEQYF. The DNA of the CDR3 is TGTGCCAGCAGAAATAGCGGGAACAACGACTACGAGCAGTACTTC.

CDR3 coding DNA: TGCGCCAGCAGCCCCGAGTCTATCATACTAGCGGGAGCAGATACGCAGTATTTT. Amino acids: CASSPESIILAGADTQYF. The chain recombines TRBV4-1 with TRBJ2-3, with 11 bases fitting TRBD2. CDR3 length: 18 residues. V was clipped by 4 bases and J by 4 bases; unmatched bases: 13. Germline V gene lookup returns CDR1 MGHRA and CDR2 YSYEKL.

The chain carries TRBV30 and TRBJ2-5; no firm D call. CDR3 length: 14 amino acids. Germline-derived CDR1 and CDR2 are GTSNPN and SVGIG (reference sequence). The ends were cut back, 0 bases at V and 4 bases at J, with 12 bases in the middle. The CDR3 DNA reads TGTGCCTGGAGTGTAGAATGGGCCTTAGAGACCCAGTACTTC. Its protein is CAWSVEWALETQYF.

This sequence joins TRBV28 and TRBJ1-5, with no clear D. The V end was cut by 8 bases, the J end by 10 bases, with 24 bases between. This CDR3 has 15 amino acids. From germline, CDR1 is MDHEN and CDR2 SYDVKM. CDR3 bases: TGTGCCAGCGGAATACTAGACGTGGGGTTTCGACCCCAGCATTTT. Protein sequence: CASGILDVGFRPQHF.

The genes are TRBV7-2 and TRBJ2-5, with 8 bases lining up with TRBD2. The CDR3 extends over 14 amino acids. The germline CDR1 and CDR2 sequences are SGHTA and FQGNSA. The trim removed 1 base at V and 5 bases at J, leaving 3 bases unmatched. The CDR3 nucleotides read TGTGCCAGCAGCTTAGATAGCGGGGCGGAGACCCAGTACTTC. This codes for CASSLDSGAETQYF. The whole variable domain, filled in from reference TRBV7-2 and TRBJ2-5, reads GAGVSQSPSNKVTEKGKDVELRCDPISGHTALYWYRQSLGQGLEFLIYFQGNSAPDKSGLPSDRFSAERTGGSVSTLTIQRTQQEDSAVYLCASSLDSGAETQYFGPGTRLLVL.

The V call is TRBV11-2, the J call TRBJ2-2, with TRBD2 matching 9 bases. The germline CDR1 and CDR2 sequences are SGHAT and FQNNGV. CDR3 length equals 16 residues. J gave up 4 bases and V 3 bases, and 6 bases lay outside the gene matches. CDR3 residues: CASSFLAGRVTGELFF. The DNA for the CDR3 is TGTGCCAGCAGCTTCCTAGCGGGACGAGTCACCGGGGAGCTGTTTTTT.

The genes are TRBV15 and TRBJ1-5; D is undetermined. The V gene lost 0 bases and the J gene lost 6 bases, with 15 bases spanning the gap. The CDR3 has 16 amino acids. Germline CDR1 is LNHNV and CDR2 is YYDKDF (reference sequence). In DNA form, the CDR3 reads TGTGCCACCAGCAGAGATTCGCGGCGAGGTCCTCAGCCCCAGCATTTT. Its translation: CATSRDSRRGPQPQHF.

The rearrangement joins TRBV25-1 to TRBJ1-2; possible D gene TRBD1, 6 bases. V gave up 4 bases and J gave up 6 bases, with 12 bases separating them. The germline V gene has CDR1 MGHDK and CDR2 SYGVNS. The CDR3 is 13 residues long. The CDR3 region is CASSAGGTHGYTF. In DNA form, the CDR3 reads TGTGCCAGCAGTGCGGGGGGGACACATGGCTACACCTTC.

The gene calls are TRBV30 and TRBJ1-3; 11 bases line up with TRBD1. Germline V gene lookup returns CDR1 GTSNPN and CDR2 SVGIG (reference sequence). CDR3 size: 14 residues. V was pared by 8 bases and J by 7 bases, with 10 bases of the junction left unmatched. The CDR3 DNA sequence: TGTGCCAGACAAGACCGGGACAGGGGGAACACCATATATTTT. It codes for CARQDRDRGNTIYF.

The rearrangement joins TRBV5-4 to TRBJ2-7; perhaps TRBD2 as D (6 bases). The ends were cut back, 2 bases at V and 6 bases at J, with 9 bases in the middle. Per germline, CDR1 SGHNT and CDR2 YYREEE (reference sequence). This CDR3 has 12 amino acids. CDR3 sequence reads: CASSLPTSEQYF. CDR3 bases: TGTGCCAGCAGCTTACCGACTAGCGAGCAGTACTTC.

The chain recombines TRBV7-2 with TRBJ2-5; 7 bases fit TRBD1. The ends lost 5 bases at V and 5 bases at J; junction bases unmatched: 2. The CDR3 covers 12 residues. The germline V gene encodes CDR1 SGHTA and CDR2 FQGNSA. The CDR3 sequence is CASSQQGETQYF. The DNA of the CDR3 is TGTGCCAGCAGCCAACAGGGGGAGACCCAGTACTTC.

The chain is built from TRBV27 and TRBJ2-1, with 8 bases that match TRBD2. V lost 4 bases and J lost 6; bases outside the gene matches: 5. Germline CDR1 is MNHEY and CDR2 is SMNVEV (reference sequence). The CDR3 runs to 14 residues. The CDR3 spells CASSSSTSGNEQFF. The CDR3 nucleotides are TGTGCCAGCAGTTCGAGCACTAGCGGCAATGAGCAGTTCTTC.

For the CDR3, the DNA is TGTGCCAGTTATCGACTTATCTACGAGCAGTACTTC. It encodes CASYRLIYEQYF. The chain joins TRBV6-5 to TRBJ2-7, with unresolved D. V lost 9 bases to trimming and J lost 3 bases, with 12 bases between them. The V gene's germline CDR1 is MNHEY and CDR2 SVGAGI. This CDR3 is 12 amino acids long.

This rearrangement joins TRBV5-4 to TRBJ2-7; TRBD2 aligns across 9 bases. This CDR3 is 15 amino acids long. The V gene's germline CDR1 is SGHNT and CDR2 YYREEE (reference sequence). With V trimmed by 4 bases and J by 0 bases, 5 bases remained unmatched. CDR3 coding DNA: TGTGCCAGCAGCGCGGCGGGAGGGTTCTCCTACGAGCAGTACTTC. It translates to CASSAAGGFSYEQYF.

The gene calls are TRBV7-2 and TRBJ2-7; possible D gene TRBD1, 6 bases. The length of the CDR3 is 14 residues. The V gene's germline CDR1 is SGHTA and CDR2 FQGNSA. Trimming left V 5 bases short and J 4 bases short, with 15 bases between. CDR3 in DNA: TGTGCCAGCAGCCCAGGGGTCGTCGCATACGAGCAGTACTTC. Its protein product is CASSPGVVAYEQYF.

CDR3 nucleotide sequence: TGTGCCAGCTCACCAAGGAGCGCCGGAGGGACTAGCAATCAGCCCCAGCATTTT. Its translation is CASSPRSAGGTSNQPQHF. This chain connects TRBV18 to TRBJ1-5, with D perhaps matching TRBD1 (5 bases). This CDR3 has 18 amino acids. The germline gives CDR1 KGHSH, CDR2 LQKENI. Deletions cut 2 bases from V and 0 bases from J, with 17 bases between.

The rearrangement links TRBV6-1 to TRBJ1-2, with D tentatively TRBD1 (6 bases). Germline V gene lookup returns CDR1 MNHNS and CDR2 SASEGT. Trimming took 4 bases from V and 2 from J, leaving 14 bases between them. The CDR3 is 15 amino acids. CDR3 sequence (DNA): TGTGCCAGCAGTGCCATACAGGGAGTAAACTATGGCTACACCTTC. Protein: CASSAIQGVNYGYTF.

CDR3 bases: TGTGCCAGCAGCCCCGGGAGTGGCACAGATACGCAGTATTTT. Protein: CASSPGSGTDTQYF. This chain connects TRBV6-1 to TRBJ2-3; a weak D match, TRBD2 (6 bases). Trimming pared 6 bases from V and 1 base from J, leaving 11 bases between. CDR3 length equals 14 residues. The germline CDR1 and CDR2 sequences are MNHNS and SASEGT.

The J gene is TRBJ2-1, the V gene TRBV9, with D hard to call. The CDR3 contains 11 residues. The ends were cut back, 0 bases at V and 10 bases at J, with 5 bases in the middle. Germline CDR1 reads SGDLS; CDR2 reads YYNGEE. The CDR3 is CASSVGTEQFF. The CDR3 DNA follows: TGTGCCAGCAGCGTAGGCACAGAGCAGTTCTTC.